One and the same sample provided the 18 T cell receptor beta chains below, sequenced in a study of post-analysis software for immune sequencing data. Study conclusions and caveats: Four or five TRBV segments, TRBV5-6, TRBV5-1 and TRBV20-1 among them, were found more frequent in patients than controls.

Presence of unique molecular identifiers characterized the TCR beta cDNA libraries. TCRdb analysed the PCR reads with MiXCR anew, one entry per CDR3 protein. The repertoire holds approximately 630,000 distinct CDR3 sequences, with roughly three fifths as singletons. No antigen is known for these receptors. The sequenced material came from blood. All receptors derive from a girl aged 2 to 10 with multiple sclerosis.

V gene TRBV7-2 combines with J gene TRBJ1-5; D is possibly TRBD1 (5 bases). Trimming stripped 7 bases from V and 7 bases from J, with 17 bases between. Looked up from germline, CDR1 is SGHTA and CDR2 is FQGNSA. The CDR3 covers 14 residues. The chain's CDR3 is CASNPVGGKQPQHF. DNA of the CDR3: TGTGCCAGCAACCCCGTTGGGGGAAAACAGCCCCAGCATTTT.

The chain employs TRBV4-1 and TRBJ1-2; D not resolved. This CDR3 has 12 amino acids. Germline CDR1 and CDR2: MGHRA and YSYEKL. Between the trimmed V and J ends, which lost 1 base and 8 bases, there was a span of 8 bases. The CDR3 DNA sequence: TGCGCCAGCAGCCAAGGGTTTGAGGGCTACACCTTC. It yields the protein CASSQGFEGYTF.

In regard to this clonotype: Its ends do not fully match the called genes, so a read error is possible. The DNA for the CDR3 is TGTACCAGCAGCCACCGGACTAGGGGCTACAATGAGCAGTTCTTC. Residues: CTSSHRTRGYNEQFF. This chain joins TRBV2 and TRBJ2-1, with 7 bases aligning to TRBD2. Germline loops: CDR1 SNHLY, CDR2 FYNNEI. This CDR3 spans 15 amino acids. Combining the CDR3 with reference TRBV2 and TRBJ2-1 gives the whole variable domain EPEVTQTPSHQVTQMGQEVILRCVPISNHLYFYWYRQILGQKVEFLVSFYNNEISEKSEIFDDQFSVERPDGSNFTLKIRSTKLEDSAMYFCTSSHRTRGYNEQFFGPGTRLTVL.

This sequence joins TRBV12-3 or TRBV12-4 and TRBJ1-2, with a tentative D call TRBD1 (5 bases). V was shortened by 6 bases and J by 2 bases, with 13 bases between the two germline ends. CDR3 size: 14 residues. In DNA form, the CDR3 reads TGTGCCAGCAGCGCCACGGGGCAGAACTATGGCTACACCTTC. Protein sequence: CASSATGQNYGYTF.

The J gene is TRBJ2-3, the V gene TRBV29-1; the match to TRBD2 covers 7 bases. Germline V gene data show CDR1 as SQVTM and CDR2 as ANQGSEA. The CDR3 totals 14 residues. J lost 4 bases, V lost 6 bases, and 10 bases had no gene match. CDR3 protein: CSVDRDGRSDTQYF. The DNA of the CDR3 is TGCAGCGTAGACCGGGACGGGAGGTCAGATACGCAGTATTTT.

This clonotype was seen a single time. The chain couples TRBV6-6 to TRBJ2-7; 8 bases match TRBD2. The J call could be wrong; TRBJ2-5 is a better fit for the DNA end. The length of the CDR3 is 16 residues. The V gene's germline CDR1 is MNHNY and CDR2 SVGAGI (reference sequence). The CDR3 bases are TGTGCCAGCGGGGGTTACGGGGGGGGCGTTCTAGGGACCCAGTACTTC. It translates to CASGGYGGGVLGTQYF.

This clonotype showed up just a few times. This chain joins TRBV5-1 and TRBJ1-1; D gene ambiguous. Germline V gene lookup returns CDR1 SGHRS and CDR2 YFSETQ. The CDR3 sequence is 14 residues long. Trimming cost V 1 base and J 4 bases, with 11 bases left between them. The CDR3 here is CASSLRIVGTEAFF. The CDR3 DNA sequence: TGCGCCAGCAGCTTGCGGATTGTGGGCACTGAAGCTTTCTTT.

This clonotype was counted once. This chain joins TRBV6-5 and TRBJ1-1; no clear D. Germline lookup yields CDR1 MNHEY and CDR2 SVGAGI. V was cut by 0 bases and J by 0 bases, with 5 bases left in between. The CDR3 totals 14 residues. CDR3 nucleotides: TGTGCCAGCAGTTACTCGCAGGTGAACACTGAAGCTTTCTTT. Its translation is CASSYSQVNTEAFF.

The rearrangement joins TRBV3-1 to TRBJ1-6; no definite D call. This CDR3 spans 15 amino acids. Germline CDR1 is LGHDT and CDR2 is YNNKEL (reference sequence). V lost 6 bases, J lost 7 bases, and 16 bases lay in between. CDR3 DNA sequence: TGTGCCAGCAGGCAGACTCTGGGCATCAATTCACCCCTCCACTTT. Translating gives CASRQTLGINSPLHF.

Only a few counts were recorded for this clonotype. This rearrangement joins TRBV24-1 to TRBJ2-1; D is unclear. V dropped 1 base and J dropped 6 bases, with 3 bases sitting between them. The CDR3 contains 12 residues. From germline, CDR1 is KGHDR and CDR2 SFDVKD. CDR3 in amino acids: CATSDFGNEQFF. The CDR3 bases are TGTGCCACCAGTGATTTCGGCAATGAGCAGTTCTTC.

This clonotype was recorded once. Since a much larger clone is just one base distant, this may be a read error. The CDR3 DNA reads TGTGTCAGCAGTTCCCCGGGCCTCGGGTACGAGCAGTACTTC. Translated: CVSSSPGLGYEQYF. The rearrangement links TRBV27 to TRBJ2-7; D unresolved. The CDR3 has 14 residues. Germline CDR1 and CDR2: MNHEY and SMNVEV (reference sequence).

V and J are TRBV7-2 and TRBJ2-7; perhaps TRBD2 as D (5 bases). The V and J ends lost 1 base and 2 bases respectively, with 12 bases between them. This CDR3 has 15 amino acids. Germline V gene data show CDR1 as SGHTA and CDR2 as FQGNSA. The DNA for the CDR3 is TGTGCCAGCAGCTTAGGGGCGGGCGCGACCTACGAGCAGTACTTC. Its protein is CASSLGAGATYEQYF.

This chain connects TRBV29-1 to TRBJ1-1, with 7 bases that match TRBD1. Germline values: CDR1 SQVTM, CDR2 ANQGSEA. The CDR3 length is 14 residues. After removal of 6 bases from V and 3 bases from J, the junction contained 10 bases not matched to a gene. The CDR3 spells CSVENRGKHTEAFF. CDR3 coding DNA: TGCAGCGTGGAAAACAGGGGAAAGCACACTGAAGCTTTCTTT.

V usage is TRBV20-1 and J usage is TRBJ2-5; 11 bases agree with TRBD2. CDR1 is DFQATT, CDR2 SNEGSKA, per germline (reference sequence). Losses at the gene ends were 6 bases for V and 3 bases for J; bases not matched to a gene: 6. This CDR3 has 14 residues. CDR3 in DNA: TGCAGTGCGGGGACTAGCGGACAGAAAGAGACCCAGTACTTC. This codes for CSAGTSGQKETQYF.

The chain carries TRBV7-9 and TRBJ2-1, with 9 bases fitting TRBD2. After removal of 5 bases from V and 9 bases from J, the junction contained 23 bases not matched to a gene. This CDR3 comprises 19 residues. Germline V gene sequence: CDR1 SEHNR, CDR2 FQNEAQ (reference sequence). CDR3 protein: CASSRRGAGGPSLIGEQFF. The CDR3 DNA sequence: TGTGCCAGCAGCCGACGTGGGGCGGGGGGGCCGAGTCTAATAGGTGAGCAGTTCTTC.

The chain's CDR3 is CASSLVVGVGRNFQRRHEQYF. The CDR3 nucleotides are TGCGCCAGCAGCTTGGTAGTAGGTGTGGGCAGGAACTTCCAAAGGCGACACGAGCAGTACTTC. The rearrangement uses TRBV5-1 and TRBJ2-7; D is unclear. Trimming removed 0 bases from V and 5 bases from J, with 33 bases in between. There are 21 residues in the CDR3. Germline lookup yields CDR1 SGHRS and CDR2 YFSETQ.

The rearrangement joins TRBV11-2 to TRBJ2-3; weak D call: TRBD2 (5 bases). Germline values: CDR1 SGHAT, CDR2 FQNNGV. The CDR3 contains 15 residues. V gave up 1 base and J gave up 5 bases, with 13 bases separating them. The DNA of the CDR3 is TGTGCCAGCAGCTTAGTACCCTGGGAGCTAGATACGCAGTATTTT. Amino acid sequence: CASSLVPWELDTQYF.

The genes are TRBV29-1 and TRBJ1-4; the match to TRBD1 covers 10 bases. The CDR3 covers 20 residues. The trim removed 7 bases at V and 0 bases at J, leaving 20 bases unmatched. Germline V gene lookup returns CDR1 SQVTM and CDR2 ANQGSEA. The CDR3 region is CSAGTGAMTSSAATNEKLFF. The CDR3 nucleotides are TGCAGCGCCGGGACAGGGGCCATGACCTCATCCGCTGCAACTAATGAAAAACTGTTTTTT.